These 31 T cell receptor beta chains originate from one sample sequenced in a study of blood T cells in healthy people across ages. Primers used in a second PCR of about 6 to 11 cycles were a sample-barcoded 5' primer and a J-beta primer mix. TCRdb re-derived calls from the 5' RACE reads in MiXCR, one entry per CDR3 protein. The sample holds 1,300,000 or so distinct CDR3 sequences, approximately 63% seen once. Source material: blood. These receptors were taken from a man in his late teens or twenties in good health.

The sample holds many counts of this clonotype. CDR3: CASSLGQGGGEKLFF. The CDR3 region has the DNA TGTGCCAGCAGCCTCGGACAGGGGGGCGGTGAAAAACTGTTTTTT. The gene calls are TRBV4-2 and TRBJ1-4; 10 nucleotides agree with TRBD1. The CDR3 spans 15 residues. The trim removed 4 bases at V and 7 bases at J, leaving 6 bases unmatched. Germline V lookup: CDR1 LGHNA, CDR2 YNFKEQ.

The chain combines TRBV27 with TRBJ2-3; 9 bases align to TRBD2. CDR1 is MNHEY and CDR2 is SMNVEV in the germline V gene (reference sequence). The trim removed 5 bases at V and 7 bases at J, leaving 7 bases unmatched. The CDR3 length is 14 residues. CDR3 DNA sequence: TGTGCCAGCAGTGTGGCGGGGGGGCCCTATACGCAGTATTTT. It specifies CASSVAGGPYTQYF.

The CDR3 protein is CASSPRDRGTKNIQYF. The CDR3 bases are TGTGCCAGCAGCCCCCGGGACCGCGGGACCAAAAACATTCAGTACTTC. This chain connects TRBV6-2 or TRBV6-3 to TRBJ2-4; TRBD2 might be the D (6 bases). Germline V gene sequence: CDR1 MNHEY, CDR2 SVGEGT. Between the trimmed V and J ends, which lost 6 bases and 2 bases, there was a span of 17 bases. This CDR3 has 16 amino acids.

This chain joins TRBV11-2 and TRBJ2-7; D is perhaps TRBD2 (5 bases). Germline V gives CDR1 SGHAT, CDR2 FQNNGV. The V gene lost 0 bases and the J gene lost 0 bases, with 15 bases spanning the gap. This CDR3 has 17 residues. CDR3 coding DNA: TGTGCCAGCAGCTTAGATCCCGGGAACTACCACTCCTACGAGCAGTACTTC. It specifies CASSLDPGNYHSYEQYF.

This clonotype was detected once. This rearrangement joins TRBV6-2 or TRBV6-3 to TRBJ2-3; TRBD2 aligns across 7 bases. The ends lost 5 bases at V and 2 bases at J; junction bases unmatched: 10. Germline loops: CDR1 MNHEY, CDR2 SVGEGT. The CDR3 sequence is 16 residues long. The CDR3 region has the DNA TGTGCCAGCAGTCTAGGACTAGGACTAAACACAGATACGCAGTATTTT. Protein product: CASSLGLGLNTDTQYF.

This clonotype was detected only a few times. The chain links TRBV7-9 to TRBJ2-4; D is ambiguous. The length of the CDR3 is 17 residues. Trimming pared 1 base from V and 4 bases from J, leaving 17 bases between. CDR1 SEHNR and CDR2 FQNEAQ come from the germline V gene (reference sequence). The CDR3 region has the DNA TGTGCCAGCAGCTTAGAGGCTGAGTGGAGATTAAAAAACATTCAGTACTTC. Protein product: CASSLEAEWRLKNIQYF.

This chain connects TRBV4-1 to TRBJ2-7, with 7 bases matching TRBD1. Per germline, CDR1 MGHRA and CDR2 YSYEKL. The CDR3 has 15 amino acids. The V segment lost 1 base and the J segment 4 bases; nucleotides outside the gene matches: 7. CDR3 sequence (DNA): TGCGCCAGCAGCCAAGGTGAGGGGGCAACTTACGAGCAGTACTTC. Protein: CASSQGEGATYEQYF.

The CDR3 nucleotides are TGTGCCAGCAGCAACAGGGAGGAGTACCAAGAGACCCAGTACTTC. As protein: CASSNREEYQETQYF. The gene calls are TRBV7-9 and TRBJ2-5, with D perhaps TRBD1 or TRBD2 (6 bases each). Germline V gives CDR1 SEHNR, CDR2 FQNEAQ (reference sequence). V lost 5 bases, J lost 0 bases, and 13 bases lay in between. This CDR3 is built from 15 residues.

The CDR3 coding sequence is TGTGCCAGCAGCCAAGAAGCGTATCTCTATGAGCAGTTCTTC. It translates to CASSQEAYLYEQFF. The gene calls are TRBV14 and TRBJ2-1; D not certain. Germline V gene lookup returns CDR1 SGHDN and CDR2 FVKESK. V shed 0 bases and J shed 8 bases, with 11 bases lying between them. The CDR3 is 14 amino acids.

In DNA form, the CDR3 reads TGTGCCAGCAGCCAGGAAGTCAGTAGCGGGAGTTTTATTGGGAACGAGCAGTACTTC. Amino acid sequence: CASSQEVSSGSFIGNEQYF. The chain links TRBV7-8 to TRBJ2-4; TRBD2 aligns across 9 bases. Matching the DNA end better, TRBJ2-7 makes the J call doubtful. This CDR3 region has 19 residues. Looked up from germline, CDR1 is SGHVS and CDR2 is FQNEAQ.

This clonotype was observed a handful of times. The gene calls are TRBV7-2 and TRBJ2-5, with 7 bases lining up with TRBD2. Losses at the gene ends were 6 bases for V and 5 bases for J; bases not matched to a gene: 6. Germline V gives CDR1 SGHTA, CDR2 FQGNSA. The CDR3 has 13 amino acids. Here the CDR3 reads CASSLGLRETQYF. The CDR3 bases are TGTGCCAGCAGTTTGGGACTACGGGAGACCCAGTACTTC.

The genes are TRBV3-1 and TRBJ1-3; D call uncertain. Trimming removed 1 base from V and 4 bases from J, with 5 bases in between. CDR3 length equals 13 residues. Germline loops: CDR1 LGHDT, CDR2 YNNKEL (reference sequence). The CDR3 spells CASSQGRGNTIYF. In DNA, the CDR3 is TGTGCCAGCAGCCAAGGTCGCGGAAACACCATATATTTT.

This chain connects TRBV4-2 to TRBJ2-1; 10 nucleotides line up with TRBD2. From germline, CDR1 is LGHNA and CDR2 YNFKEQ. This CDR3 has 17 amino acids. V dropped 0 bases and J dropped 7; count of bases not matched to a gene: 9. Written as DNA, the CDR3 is TGTGCCAGCAGCCAAGAAAGGCGGCTAGCGGGGGAGAATGAGCAGTTCTTC. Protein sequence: CASSQERRLAGENEQFF.

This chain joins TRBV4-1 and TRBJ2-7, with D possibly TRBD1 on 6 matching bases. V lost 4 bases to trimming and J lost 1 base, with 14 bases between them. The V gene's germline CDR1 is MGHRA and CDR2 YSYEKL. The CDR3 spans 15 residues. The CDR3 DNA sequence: TGCGCCAGCAGCCTTCGGACAGAGGGGTCCTACGAGCAGTACTTC. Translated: CASSLRTEGSYEQYF.

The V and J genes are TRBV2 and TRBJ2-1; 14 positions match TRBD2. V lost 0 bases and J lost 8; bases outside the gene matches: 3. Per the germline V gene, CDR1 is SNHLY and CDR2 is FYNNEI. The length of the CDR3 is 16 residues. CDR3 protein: CASSEAGLAGVDEQFF. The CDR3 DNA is TGTGCCAGCAGTGAAGCGGGACTAGCGGGAGTAGATGAGCAGTTCTTC.

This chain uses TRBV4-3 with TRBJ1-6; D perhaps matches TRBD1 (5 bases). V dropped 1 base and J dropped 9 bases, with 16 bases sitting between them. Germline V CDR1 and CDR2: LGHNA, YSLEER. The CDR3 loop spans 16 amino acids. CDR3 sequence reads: CASSQVAGLVGSPLHF. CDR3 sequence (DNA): TGCGCCAGCAGCCAAGTCGCGGGACTTGTAGGTTCACCCCTCCACTTT.

The CDR3: CSALQGSYGYTF. CDR3 coding DNA: TGCAGTGCTTTACAGGGGAGCTATGGCTACACCTTC. V usage is TRBV20-1 and J usage is TRBJ1-2; 7 bases match TRBD1. The CDR3 is 12 amino acids. Germline-derived CDR1 and CDR2 are DFQATT and SNEGSKA (reference sequence). After removal of 5 bases from V and 4 bases from J, the junction contained 4 bases not matched to a gene.

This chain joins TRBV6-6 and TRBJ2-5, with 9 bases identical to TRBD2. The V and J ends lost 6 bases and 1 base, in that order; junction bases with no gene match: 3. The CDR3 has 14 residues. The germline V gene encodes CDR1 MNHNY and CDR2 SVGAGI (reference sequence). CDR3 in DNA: TGTGCCAGCAGGATTAGCGGGGGCCAAGAGACCCAGTACTTC. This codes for CASRISGGQETQYF.

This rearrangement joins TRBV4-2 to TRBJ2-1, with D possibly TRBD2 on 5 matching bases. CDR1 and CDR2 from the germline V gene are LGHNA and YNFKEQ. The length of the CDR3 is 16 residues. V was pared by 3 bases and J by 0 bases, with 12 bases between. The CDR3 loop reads CASSQPPGSSYNEQFF. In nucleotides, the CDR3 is TGTGCCAGCAGCCAGCCACCGGGGTCCTCCTACAATGAGCAGTTCTTC.

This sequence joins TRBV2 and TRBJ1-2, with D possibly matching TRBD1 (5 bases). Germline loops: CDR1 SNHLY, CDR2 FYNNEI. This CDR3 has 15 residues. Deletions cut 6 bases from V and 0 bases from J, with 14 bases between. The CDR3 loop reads CASSRDQPSNYGYTF. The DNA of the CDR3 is TGTGCCAGCAGCCGGGACCAACCCTCTAACTATGGCTACACCTTC.

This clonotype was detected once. The CDR3 spells CAWSPRVTYEQYF. The CDR3 coding sequence is TGTGCCTGGAGTCCACGCGTGACCTACGAGCAGTACTTC. This chain joins TRBV30 and TRBJ2-4; D remains unclear. The better agreement between TRBJ2-7 and the DNA end casts doubt on the J call. Germline loops: CDR1 GTSNPN, CDR2 SVGIG (reference sequence). This CDR3 has 13 residues.

As DNA, the CDR3 is TGTGCCAGCAGCCGTCGACTAGATCCTTCAGCCAAAAACATTCAGTACTTC. It encodes CASSRRLDPSAKNIQYF. The chain carries TRBV7-2 and TRBJ2-4, with a weak D call TRBD2 (6 bases). The germline V gene has CDR1 SGHTA and CDR2 FQGNSA. The V end lost 5 bases, the J end lost 0 bases, and 17 bases lay between the germline ends. This CDR3 region has 17 residues.

The CDR3 sequence is CSVELGEGQETQYF. CDR3 DNA sequence: TGCAGCGTTGAGCTGGGGGAGGGGCAAGAGACCCAGTACTTC. V gene TRBV29-1 combines with J gene TRBJ2-5; TRBD2 matches at 7 bases. The CDR3 is made up of 14 amino acids. With V trimmed by 3 bases and J by 2 bases, 6 bases remained unmatched. Germline V CDR1 and CDR2: SQVTM, ANQGSEA.

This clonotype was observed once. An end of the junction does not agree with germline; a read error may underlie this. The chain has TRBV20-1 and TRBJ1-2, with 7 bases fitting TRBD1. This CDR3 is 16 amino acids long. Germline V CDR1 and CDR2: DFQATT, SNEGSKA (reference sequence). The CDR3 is CSASTGDDLGYYGYTF. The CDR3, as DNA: TGCAGCGCTAGCACAGGGGATGATCTCGGGTACTATGGCTACACCTTC.

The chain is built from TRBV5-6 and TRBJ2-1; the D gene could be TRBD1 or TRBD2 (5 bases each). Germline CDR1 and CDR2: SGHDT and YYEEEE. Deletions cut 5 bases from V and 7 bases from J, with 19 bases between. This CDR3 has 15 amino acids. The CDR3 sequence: CASRGVRFGKNEQFF. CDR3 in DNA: TGTGCCAGCAGGGGGGTAAGATTCGGGAAAAATGAGCAGTTCTTC.

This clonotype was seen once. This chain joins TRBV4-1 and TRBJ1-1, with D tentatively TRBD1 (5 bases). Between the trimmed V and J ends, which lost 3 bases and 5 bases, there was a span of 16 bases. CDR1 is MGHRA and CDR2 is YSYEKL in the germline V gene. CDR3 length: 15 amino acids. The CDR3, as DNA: TGCGCCAGCAGCCACCCTGGGGGGAGCACGACTGAAGCTTTCTTT. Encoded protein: CASSHPGGSTTEAFF.

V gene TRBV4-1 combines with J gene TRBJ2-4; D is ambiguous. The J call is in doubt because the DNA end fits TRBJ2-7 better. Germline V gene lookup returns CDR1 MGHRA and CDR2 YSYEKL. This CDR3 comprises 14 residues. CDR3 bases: TGCGCCAGCAGCACGACAAGGTGGAGCGACGAGCAGTACTTC. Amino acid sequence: CASSTTRWSDEQYF.

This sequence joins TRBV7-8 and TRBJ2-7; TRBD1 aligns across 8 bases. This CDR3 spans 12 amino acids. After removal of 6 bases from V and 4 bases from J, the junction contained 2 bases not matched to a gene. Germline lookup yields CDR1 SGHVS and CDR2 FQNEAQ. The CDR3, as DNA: TGTGCCAGCAGGGACAGGGAGTACGAGCAGTACTTC. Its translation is CASRDREYEQYF.

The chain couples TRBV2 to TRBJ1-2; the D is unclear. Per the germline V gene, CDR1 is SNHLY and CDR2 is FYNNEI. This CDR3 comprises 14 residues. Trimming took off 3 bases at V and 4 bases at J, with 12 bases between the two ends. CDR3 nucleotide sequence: TGTGCCAGCAGTGAGGTCGTGAAGGCCTATGGCTACACCTTC. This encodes CASSEVVKAYGYTF.

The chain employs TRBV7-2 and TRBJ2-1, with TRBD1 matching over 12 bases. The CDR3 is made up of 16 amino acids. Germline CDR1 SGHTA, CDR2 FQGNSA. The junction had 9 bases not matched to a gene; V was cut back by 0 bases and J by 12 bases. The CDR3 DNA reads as TGTGCCAGCAGCTTAGCTGGGACAGGGGGCTGGGGGGGGCAGTTCTTC. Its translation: CASSLAGTGGWGGQFF. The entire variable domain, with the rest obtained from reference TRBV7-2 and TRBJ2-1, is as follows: GAGVSQSPSNKVTEKGKDVELRCDPISGHTALYWYRQSLGQGLEFLIYFQGNSAPDKSGLPSDRFSAERTGGSVSTLTIQRTQQEDSAVYLCASSLAGTGGWGGQFFGPGTRLTVL.

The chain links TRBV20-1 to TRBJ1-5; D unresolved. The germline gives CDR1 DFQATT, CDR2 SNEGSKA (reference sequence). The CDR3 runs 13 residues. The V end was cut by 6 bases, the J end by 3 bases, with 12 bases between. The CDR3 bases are TGCAGTGCCCCTCCTAGGGACAATCAGCCCCAGCATTTT. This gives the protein CSAPPRDNQPQHF.